This TCR beta chain was retrieved from a study of persistence of HIV-infected CD4 T cells. Cells were stimulated with CMV-infected fibroblast lysates at about 10 ug/mL. CD40L-negative CD69-negative CD45RO-high memory CD4+ T cells were sorted as populations depleted of antigen-responding cells. Donors were HIV-1-infected adults who began suppressive ART during chronic infection. The V and J ends lost 4 bases and 6 bases respectively, with 10 bases between them. Per germline, CDR1 SQVTM and CDR2 ANQGSEA. This CDR3 comprises 13 residues. Regarding this clone: Its target is unknown.

Sequencing used immunoSEQ version 4 in survey mode. Each sample used up to about 1 ug genomic DNA diluted to around 10 ng/uL. The protocol was immunoSEQ multiplex PCR, while the TCRdb copy is restricted to in-frame clones and leaves out a portion. The sample includes tens of thousands of clones, 75% to 85% of them seen just once. The sample in question was CD4+ T cells sorted from PBMCs after roughly 18-hour stimulation, obtained from a patient who received antiretroviral therapy. V is TRBV29-1 and J is TRBJ1-6; D unclear. This TCR was sampled from an adult man with HIV who was CMV-seropositive. The CDR3 region has the DNA TGCAGCGTTGCGGTGTCAAGTAATTCACCCCTCCACTTT. It yields the protein CSVAVSSNSPLHF.